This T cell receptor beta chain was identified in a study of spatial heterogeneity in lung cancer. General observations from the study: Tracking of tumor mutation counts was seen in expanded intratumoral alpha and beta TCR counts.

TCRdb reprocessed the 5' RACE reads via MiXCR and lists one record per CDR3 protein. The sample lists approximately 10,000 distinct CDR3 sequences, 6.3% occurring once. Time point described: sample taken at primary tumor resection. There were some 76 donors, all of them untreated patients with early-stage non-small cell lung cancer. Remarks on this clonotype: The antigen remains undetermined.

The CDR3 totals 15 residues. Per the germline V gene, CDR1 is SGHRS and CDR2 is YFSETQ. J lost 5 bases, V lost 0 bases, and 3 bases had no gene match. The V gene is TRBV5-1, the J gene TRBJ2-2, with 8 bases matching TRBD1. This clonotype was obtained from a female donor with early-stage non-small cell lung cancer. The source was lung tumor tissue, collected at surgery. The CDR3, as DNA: TGCGCCAGCAGCTTGGGACAGGGGAAAACCGGGGAGCTGTTTTTT. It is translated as CASSLGQGKTGELFF.